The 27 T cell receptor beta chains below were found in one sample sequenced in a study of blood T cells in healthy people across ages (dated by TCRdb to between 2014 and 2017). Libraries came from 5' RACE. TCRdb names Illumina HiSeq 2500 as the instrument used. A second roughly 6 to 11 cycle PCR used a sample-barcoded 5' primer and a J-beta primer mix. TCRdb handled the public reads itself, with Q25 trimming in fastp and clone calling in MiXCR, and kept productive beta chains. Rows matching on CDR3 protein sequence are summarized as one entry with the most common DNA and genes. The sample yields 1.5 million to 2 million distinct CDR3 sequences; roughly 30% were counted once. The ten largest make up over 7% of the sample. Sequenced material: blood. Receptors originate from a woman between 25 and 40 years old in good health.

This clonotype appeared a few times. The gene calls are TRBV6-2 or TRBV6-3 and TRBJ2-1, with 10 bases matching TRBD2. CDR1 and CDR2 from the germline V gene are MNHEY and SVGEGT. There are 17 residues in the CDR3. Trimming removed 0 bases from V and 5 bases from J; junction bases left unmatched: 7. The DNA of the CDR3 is TGTGCCAGCAGTTACTCCAGAAGCGGGGGGGCGCACAATGAGCAGTTCTTC. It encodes CASSYSRSGGAHNEQFF.

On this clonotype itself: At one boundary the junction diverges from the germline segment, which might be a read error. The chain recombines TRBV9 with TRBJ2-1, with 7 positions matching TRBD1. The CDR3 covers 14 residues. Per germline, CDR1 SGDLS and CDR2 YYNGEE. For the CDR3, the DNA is TGTGCCAGCAGTGTAGAGGGACAGTACAATGAGCAGTTCTTC. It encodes CASSVEGQYNEQFF.

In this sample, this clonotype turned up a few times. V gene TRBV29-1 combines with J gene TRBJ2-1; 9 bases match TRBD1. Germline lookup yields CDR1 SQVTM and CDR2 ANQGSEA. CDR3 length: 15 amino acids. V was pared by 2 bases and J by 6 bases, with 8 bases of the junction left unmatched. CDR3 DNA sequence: TGCAGCGTTGAATTAATGGGACAGGGCGGCAATGAGCAGTTCTTC. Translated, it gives CSVELMGQGGNEQFF.

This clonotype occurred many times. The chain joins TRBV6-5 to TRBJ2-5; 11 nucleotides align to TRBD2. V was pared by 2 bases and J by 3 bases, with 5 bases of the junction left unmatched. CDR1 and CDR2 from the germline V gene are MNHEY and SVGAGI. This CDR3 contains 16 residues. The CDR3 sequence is CASSYAPGLAEETQYF. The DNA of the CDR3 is TGTGCCAGCAGTTACGCTCCGGGACTAGCGGAAGAGACCCAGTACTTC.

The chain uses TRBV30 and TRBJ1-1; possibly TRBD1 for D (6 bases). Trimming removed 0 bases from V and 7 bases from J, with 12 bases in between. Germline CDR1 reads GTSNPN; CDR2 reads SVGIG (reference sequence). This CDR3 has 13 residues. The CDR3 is CAWSVKGESEAFF. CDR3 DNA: TGTGCCTGGAGTGTGAAGGGGGAGAGTGAAGCTTTCTTT.

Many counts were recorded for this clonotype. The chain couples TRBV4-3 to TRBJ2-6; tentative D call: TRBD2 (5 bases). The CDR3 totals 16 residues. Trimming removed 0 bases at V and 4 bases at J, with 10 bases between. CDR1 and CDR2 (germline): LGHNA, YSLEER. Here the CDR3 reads CASSQEAGRGANVLTF. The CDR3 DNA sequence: TGCGCCAGCAGCCAAGAGGCGGGCCGGGGGGCCAACGTCCTGACTTTC.

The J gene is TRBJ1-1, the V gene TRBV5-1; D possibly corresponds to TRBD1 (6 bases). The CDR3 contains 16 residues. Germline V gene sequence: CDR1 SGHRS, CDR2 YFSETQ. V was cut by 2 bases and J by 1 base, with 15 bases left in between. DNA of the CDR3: TGCGCCAGCAGCTTAGGGCAGGGGACGGGGAACACTGAAGCTTTCTTT. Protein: CASSLGQGTGNTEAFF.

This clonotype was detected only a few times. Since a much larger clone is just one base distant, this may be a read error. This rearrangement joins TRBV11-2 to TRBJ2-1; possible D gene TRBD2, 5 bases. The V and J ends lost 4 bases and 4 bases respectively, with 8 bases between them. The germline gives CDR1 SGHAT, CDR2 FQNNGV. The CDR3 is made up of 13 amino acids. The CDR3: CASSWGEYNEQFF. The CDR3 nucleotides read TGTGCCAGCAGCTGGGGAGAGTACAATGAGCAGTTCTTC.

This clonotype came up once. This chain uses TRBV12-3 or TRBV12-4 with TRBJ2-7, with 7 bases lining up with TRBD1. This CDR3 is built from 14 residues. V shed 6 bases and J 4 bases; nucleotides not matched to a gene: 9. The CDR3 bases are TGTGCCAGCAGATCCGGGACAGTTACGTACGAGCAGTACTTC. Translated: CASRSGTVTYEQYF.

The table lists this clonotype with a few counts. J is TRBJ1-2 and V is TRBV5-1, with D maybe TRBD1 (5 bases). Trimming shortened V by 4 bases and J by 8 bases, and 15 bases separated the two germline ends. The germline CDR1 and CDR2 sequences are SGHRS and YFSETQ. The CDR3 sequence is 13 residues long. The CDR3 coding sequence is TGCGCCAGCAGCCCACACCAGGGTGACGGCTACACCTTC. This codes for CASSPHQGDGYTF.

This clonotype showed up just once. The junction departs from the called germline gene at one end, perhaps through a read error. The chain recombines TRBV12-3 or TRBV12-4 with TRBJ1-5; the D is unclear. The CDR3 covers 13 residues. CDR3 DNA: TGTGTCAGCAGTTTAACCGGGGTCGGGGCCCAGCATTTT. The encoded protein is CVSSLTGVGAQHF.

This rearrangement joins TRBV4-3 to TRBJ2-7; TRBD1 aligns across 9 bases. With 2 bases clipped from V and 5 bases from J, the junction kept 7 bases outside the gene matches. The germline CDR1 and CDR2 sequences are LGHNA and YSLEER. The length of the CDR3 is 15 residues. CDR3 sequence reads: CASSQLRTGVDEQYF. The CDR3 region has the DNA TGCGCCAGCAGCCAATTACGGACAGGGGTCGACGAGCAGTACTTC.

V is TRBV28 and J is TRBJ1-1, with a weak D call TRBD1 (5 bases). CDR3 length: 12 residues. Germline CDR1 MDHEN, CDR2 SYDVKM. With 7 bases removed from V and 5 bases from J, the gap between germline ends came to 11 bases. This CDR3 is CASTRDGTEAFF. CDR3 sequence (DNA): TGTGCCAGCACCAGGGACGGGACTGAAGCTTTCTTT.

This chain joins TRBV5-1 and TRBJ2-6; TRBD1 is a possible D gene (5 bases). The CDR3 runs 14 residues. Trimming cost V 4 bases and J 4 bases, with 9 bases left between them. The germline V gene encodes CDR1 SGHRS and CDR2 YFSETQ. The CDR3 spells CASSRREGANVLTF. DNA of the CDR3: TGCGCCAGCAGCCGCAGGGAAGGGGCCAACGTCCTGACTTTC.

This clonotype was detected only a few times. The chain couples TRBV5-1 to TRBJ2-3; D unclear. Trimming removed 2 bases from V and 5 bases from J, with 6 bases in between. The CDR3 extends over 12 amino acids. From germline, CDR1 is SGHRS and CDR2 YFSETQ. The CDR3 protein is CASSFQLDTQYF. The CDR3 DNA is TGCGCCAGCAGCTTTCAGTTAGATACGCAGTATTTT.

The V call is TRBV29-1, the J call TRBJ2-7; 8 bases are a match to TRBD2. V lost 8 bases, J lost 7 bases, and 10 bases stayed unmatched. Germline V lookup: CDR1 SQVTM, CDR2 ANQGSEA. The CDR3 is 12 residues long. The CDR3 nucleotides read TGCAGCTTTAAAGCTAGCGGGCGGGAGCAGTACTTC. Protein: CSFKASGREQYF.

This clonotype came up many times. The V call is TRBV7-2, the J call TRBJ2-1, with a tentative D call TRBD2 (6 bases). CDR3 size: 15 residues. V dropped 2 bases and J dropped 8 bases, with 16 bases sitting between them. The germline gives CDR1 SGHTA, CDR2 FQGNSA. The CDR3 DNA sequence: TGTGCCAGCAGCTTATTCGGGAGATCTTCCGATGAGCAGTTCTTC. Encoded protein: CASSLFGRSSDEQFF.

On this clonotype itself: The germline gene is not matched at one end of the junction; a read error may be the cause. The DNA for the CDR3 is TGCGCCGGCAGCCAAGATCCCATCTCCTACGAGCAGTACTTC. It codes for CAGSQDPISYEQYF. The V gene is TRBV4-3, the J gene TRBJ2-7, with D unclear. CDR1 is LGHNA and CDR2 is YSLEER in the germline V gene. The length of the CDR3 is 14 residues.

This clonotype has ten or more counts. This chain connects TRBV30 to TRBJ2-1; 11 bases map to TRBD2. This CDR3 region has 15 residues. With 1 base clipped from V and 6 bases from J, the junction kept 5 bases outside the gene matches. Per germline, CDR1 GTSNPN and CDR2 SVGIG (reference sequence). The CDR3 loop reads CAWSETSGMFNEQFF. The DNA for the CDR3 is TGTGCCTGGAGTGAGACTAGCGGGATGTTCAATGAGCAGTTCTTC.

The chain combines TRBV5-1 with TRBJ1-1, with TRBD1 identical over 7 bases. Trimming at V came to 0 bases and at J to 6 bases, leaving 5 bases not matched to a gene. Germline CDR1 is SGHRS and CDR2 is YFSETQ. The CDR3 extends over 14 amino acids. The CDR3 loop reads CASSLVGGSAEAFF. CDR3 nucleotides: TGCGCCAGCAGCTTGGTAGGGGGCTCAGCTGAAGCTTTCTTT.

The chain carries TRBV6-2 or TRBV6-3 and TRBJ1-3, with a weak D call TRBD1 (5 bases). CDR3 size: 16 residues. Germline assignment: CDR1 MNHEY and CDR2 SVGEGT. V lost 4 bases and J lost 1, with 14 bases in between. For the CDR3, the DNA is TGTGCCAGCAGTTTCCAGGGCCCAGGATCTGGAAACACCATATATTTT. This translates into CASSFQGPGSGNTIYF.

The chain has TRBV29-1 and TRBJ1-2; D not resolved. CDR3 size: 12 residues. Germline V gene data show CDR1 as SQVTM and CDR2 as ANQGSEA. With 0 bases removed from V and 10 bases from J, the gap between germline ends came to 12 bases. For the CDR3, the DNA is TGCAGCGTTGAAGATGGGGATAATGACTACACCTTC. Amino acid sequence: CSVEDGDNDYTF. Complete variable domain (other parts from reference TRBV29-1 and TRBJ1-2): SAVISQKPSRDICQRGTSLTIQCQVDSQVTMMFWYRQQPGQSLTLIATANQGSEATYESGFVIDKFPISRPNLTFSTLTVSNMSPEDSSIYLCSVEDGDNDYTFGSGTRLTVV.

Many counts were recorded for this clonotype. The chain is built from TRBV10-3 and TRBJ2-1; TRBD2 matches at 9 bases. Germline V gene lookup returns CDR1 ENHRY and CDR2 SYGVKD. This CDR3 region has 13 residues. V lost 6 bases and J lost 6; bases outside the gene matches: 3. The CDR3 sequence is CAISERGVNEQFF. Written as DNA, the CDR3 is TGTGCCATCAGCGAGCGGGGGGTCAATGAGCAGTTCTTC.

Written as DNA, the CDR3 is TGTGCCAGCAGCTTCACCGGACAGGCTAAAAATGAAAAACTGTTTTTT. This codes for CASSFTGQAKNEKLFF. This chain joins TRBV7-9 and TRBJ1-4, with TRBD1 identical over 7 bases. V shed 3 bases, J shed 5 bases, and the junction held 9 bases outside the gene matches. The CDR3 runs to 16 residues. CDR1 and CDR2 (germline): SEHNR, FQNEAQ (reference sequence).

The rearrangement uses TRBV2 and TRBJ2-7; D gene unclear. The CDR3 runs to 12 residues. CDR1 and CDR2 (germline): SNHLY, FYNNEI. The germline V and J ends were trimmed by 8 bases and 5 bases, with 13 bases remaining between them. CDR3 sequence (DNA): TGTGCCAGCGGGGTGACGGGCAACGAGCAGTACTTC. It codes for CASGVTGNEQYF.

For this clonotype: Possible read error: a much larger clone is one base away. The chain's CDR3 is CASSSNSLNEKFF. The CDR3 DNA reads TGCGCCAGCAGCTCTAACTCGCTGAATGAGAAGTTCTTC. The chain employs TRBV5-1 and TRBJ2-1; D is undetermined. CDR3 length equals 13 residues. The germline CDR1 and CDR2 sequences are SGHRS and YFSETQ.

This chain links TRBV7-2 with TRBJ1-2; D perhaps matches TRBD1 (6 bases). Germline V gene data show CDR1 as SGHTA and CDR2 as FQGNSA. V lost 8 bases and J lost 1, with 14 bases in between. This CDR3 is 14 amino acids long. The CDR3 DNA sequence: TGTGCCAGCCTGGCGGGGGCCGTTAACTATGGCTACACCTTC. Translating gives CASLAGAVNYGYTF.